The following is a T cell receptor (beta chain) sequence with its context. Its antigen is unidentified. This entry comes from a study of CXCR3-negative and CXCR3-positive naive CD8 T cells. Study findings and constraints: When CXCR3-positive naive cells were set against CXCR3-negative naive cells, the former had more hydrophobic TRB CDR3s.

In preparing the TRB cDNA libraries, 5' RACE with UMI labels was used. TCRdb re-called the 5' RACE reads and gives one entry per CDR3 protein, without DNA. Here the sample table reports tens of thousands of distinct CDR3 sequences. With about 300,000 cells each, the CD8+ T cell subsets were individually sorted in triplicate. The CDR3 totals 14 residues. Germline V lookup: CDR1 SQVTM, CDR2 ANQGSEA. Sequencing was carried out using naive CXCR3+ CD8+ T cells from blood. Subset reported: CD45RO-CCR7+CD27+CD95- naive CD8+ T cells expressing CXCR3 (TNR3+). The TCR sequence derives from a human donor in good health. Some clones in this sample may be carry-over from other donors' samples. The chain recombines TRBV29-1 with TRBJ2-7; TCRdb names TRBD1, which stays unverified in the absence of DNA. Here the CDR3 reads CSVELTVGGYEQYF.